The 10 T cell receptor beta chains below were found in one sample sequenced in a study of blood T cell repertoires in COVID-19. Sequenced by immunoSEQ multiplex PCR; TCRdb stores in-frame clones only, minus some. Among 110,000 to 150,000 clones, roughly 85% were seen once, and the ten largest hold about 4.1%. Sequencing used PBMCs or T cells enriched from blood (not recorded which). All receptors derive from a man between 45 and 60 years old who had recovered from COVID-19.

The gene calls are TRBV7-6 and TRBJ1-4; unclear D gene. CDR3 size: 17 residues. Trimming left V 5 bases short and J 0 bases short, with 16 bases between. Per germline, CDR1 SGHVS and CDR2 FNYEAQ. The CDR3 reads CASSQNRELTTNEKLFF. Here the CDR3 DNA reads TGTGCCAGCAGCCAAAACCGGGAATTAACAACTAATGAAAAACTGTTTTTT.

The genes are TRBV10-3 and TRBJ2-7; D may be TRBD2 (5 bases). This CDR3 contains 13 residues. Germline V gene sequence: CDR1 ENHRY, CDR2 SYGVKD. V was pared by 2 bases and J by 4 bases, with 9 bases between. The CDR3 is CAISEISGYEQYF. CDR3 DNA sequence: TGTGCCATCAGTGAGATAAGCGGATACGAGCAGTACTTC.

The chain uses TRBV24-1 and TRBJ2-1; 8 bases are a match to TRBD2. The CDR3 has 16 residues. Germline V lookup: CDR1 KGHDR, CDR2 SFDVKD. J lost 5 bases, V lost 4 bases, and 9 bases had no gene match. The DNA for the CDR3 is TGTGCCACCAGTGACTTAGCGGGGTCCGGAAACAATGAGCAGTTCTTC. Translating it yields CATSDLAGSGNNEQFF.

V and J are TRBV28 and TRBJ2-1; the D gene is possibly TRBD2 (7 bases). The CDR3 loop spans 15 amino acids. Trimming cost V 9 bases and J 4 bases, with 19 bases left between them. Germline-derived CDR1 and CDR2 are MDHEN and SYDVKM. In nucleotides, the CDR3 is TGTGCCAGTTGCGGGGGCGGGAGCTCGTACAATGAGCAGTTCTTC. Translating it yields CASCGGGSSYNEQFF.

In DNA, the CDR3 is TGTGCCAGCAGTTCCGGGGGGGGGATTAATTCACCCCTCCACTTT. Its translation: CASSSGGGINSPLHF. The V gene is TRBV27, the J gene TRBJ1-6; tentative D call: TRBD1 (5 bases). This CDR3 is built from 15 residues. Germline CDR1 MNHEY, CDR2 SMNVEV (reference sequence). V was cut by 4 bases and J by 6 bases, with 13 bases left in between.

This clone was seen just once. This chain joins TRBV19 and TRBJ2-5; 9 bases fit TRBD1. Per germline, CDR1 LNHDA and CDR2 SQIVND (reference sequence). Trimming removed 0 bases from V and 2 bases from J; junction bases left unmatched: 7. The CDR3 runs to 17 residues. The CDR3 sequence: CASSIDPDRGDQETQYF. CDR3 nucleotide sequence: TGTGCCAGTAGTATAGATCCCGACAGGGGGGATCAAGAGACCCAGTACTTC.

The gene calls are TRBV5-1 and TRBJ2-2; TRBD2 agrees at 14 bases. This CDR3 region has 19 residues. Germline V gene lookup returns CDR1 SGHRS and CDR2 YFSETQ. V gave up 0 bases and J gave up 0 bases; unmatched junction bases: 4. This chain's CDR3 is CASSLGLAGGQSNTGELFF. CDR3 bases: TGCGCCAGCAGCTTGGGACTAGCGGGAGGGCAGTCGAACACCGGGGAGCTGTTTTTT.

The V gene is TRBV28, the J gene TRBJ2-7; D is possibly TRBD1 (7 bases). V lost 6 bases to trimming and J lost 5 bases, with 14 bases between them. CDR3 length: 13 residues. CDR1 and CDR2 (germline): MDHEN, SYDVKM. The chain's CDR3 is CASSGIRGDEQYV. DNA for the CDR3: TGTGCCAGCAGCGGCATCAGGGGGGACGAGCAGTACGTC.

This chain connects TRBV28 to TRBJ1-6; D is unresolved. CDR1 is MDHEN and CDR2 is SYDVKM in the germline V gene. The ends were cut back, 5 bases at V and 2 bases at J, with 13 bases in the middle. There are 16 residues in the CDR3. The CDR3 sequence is CASSPRGDAYNSPLHF. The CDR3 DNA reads TGTGCCAGCAGTCCTCGAGGAGACGCCTATAATTCACCCCTCCACTTT.

The CDR3: CASSQQPSGVETQYF. The CDR3 DNA sequence: TGCGCCAGCAGCCAACAACCTAGCGGGGTGGAGACCCAGTACTTC. The chain carries TRBV4-1 and TRBJ2-5; 9 bases line up with TRBD2. The germline CDR1 and CDR2 sequences are MGHRA and YSYEKL. V lost 2 bases to trimming and J lost 5 bases; unmatched junction nucleotides: 6. The CDR3 is 15 amino acids.